This is a list of T cell receptor beta chains from one sample in a study of glioma-infiltrating T cells after dendritic cell vaccination. Clones were sequenced by immunoSEQ multiplex PCR, and TCRdb holds only the in-frame ones, with some missing. In the table there are under 40,000 clones, more than 85% of which are singletons. The material sequenced was blood, taken before dendritic cell vaccination. Source of these receptors: a human donor with glioblastoma. Each CDR3 is given with its conserved first and last residue. A D gene is named only where the DNA matches it firmly. Clone size appears in some rows only: once, few, many, or a class for an expanded clone.

j_gene | v_gene | abundance | d_gene | CDR3aa | CDR3nt
TRBJ2-1 | TRBV5-6 | - | TRBD2 | CASSPTSGGYNEQFF | TGTGCCAGCAGCCCAACTAGCGGGGGTTACAATGAGCAGTTCTTC
TRBJ1-6 | TRBV6-1 | - | TRBD1 | CASMTGGRYSPLHF | TGTGCCAGCATGACAGGGGGGCGGTATTCACCCCTCCACTTT
TRBJ2-7 | TRBV14 | once | TRBD1 | CASSRTGTGGAFAYEQYF | TGTGCCAGCAGCCGAACCGGGACAGGGGGCGCTTTTGCCTACGAGCAGTACTTC
TRBJ2-7 | TRBV27 | - | - | CASSWGDRQGEQYF | TGTGCCAGCAGTTGGGGAGACAGGCAAGGAGAGCAGTACTTC
TRBJ2-7 | TRBV18 | - | TRBD2 | CASSPAGLAGGPGEQYF | TGTGCCAGCTCACCTGCGGGACTAGCGGGGGGGCCTGGCGAGCAGTACTTC
TRBJ1-1 | TRBV6-1 | - | - | CASRRPQGPDEAFF | TGTGCCAGCAGACGACCACAGGGTCCTGATGAAGCTTTCTTT
TRBJ1-5 | TRBV19 | - | TRBD1 | CASRPSQGDLNQPQHF | TGTGCCAGTAGGCCCTCGCAGGGGGACTTGAATCAGCCCCAGCATTTT
TRBJ1-1 | TRBV19 | - | - | CASSPRGTWGAFF | TGTGCCAGTAGTCCCCGGGGGACCTGGGGAGCTTTCTTT
TRBJ1-5 | TRBV12-5 | - | - | CASAKGGVNNQPQHF | TGTGCTAGTGCCAAAGGGGGGGTCAACAATCAGCCCCAGCATTTT
TRBJ1-3 | TRBV7-9 | - | - | CASSLQGTSGNTIYF | TGTGCCAGCAGCTTACAGGGAACCTCTGGAAACACCATATATTTT
TRBJ1-6 | TRBV6-6 | - | TRBD1 | CASSNDRGGSPLHF | TGTGCCAGCAGTAACGACAGGGGTGGTTCACCCCTCCACTTT
TRBJ2-3 | TRBV6-1 | once | - | CASSQDRVSTDTQYF | TGTGCCAGCAGTCAGGACAGAGTCAGCACAGATACGCAGTATTTT
TRBJ1-3 | TRBV7-9 | - | TRBD1 | CASRLPSDRGNTIYF | TGTGCCAGCAGACTCCCCTCCGACAGGGGGAACACCATATATTTT
TRBJ2-5 | TRBV6-1 | - | TRBD2 | CASSEATSGALQYF | TGTGCCAGCAGTGAAGCTACTAGCGGGGCCCTCCAGTACTTC
TRBJ1-6 | TRBV27 | - | TRBD1 | CASRAGTENNSPLHF | TGTGCCAGCAGGGCCGGGACAGAGAATAATTCACCCCTCCACTTT
TRBJ2-3 | TRBV4-2 | - | - | CASSSSPASTDTQYF | TGTGCCAGCAGCTCATCGCCAGCGAGCACAGATACGCAGTATTTT